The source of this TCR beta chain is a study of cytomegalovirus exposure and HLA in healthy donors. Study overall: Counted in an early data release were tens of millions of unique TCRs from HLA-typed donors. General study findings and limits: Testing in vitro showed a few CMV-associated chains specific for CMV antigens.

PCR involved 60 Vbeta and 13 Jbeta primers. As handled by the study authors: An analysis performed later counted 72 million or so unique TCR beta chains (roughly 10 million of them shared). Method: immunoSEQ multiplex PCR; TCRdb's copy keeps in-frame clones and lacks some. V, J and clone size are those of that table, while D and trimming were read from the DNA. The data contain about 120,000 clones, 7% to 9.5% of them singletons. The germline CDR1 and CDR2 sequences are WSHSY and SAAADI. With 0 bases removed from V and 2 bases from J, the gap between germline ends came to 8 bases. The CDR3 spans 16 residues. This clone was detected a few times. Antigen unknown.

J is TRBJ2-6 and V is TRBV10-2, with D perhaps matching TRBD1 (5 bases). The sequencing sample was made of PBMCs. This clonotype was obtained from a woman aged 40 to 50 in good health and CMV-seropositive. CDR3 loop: CASSESREAGANVLTF. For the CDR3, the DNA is TGCGCCAGCAGTGAGTCCAGGGAAGCTGGGGCCAACGTCCTGACTTTC.